This T cell receptor beta chain was recovered during a study of cytotoxic CD8 clonotypes in ibrutinib-treated CLL. Trimming left V 5 bases short and J 3 bases short, with 26 bases between. CDR1 SGHVS and CDR2 FNYEAQ come from the germline V gene. The CDR3 sequence is 18 residues long. Whole-study results and caveats: Clonality went up at ibrutinib response and then declined back toward baseline at progression. Pretreatment clonality was elevated relative to age-matched healthy donors and paralleled circulating CD8+ T-cell counts.

Deep sequencing aimed at 1 in 200,000 to 1 in 1 million T cells' resolution. Measured with immunoSEQ multiplex PCR; TCRdb has only the in-frame clones, and not every one. The repertoire holds 110,000 to 150,000 clones, with around 77% as singletons. The authors obtained around 2 micrograms of genomic DNA from cryopreserved PBMCs for TCR beta libraries. A note on this clone: Its antigen is unknown.

This rearrangement joins TRBV7-6 to TRBJ2-7; no clear D gene. The origin of this receptor is a human donor with chronic lymphocytic leukemia. The sample consisted of PBMCs, taken after 12 months of ibrutinib treatment. CDR3 nucleotides: TGTGCCAGCAGCCCCCGTCCACCATCAGGTACCAAGTTCTACGAGCAGTACTTC. This gives the protein CASSPRPPSGTKFYEQYF. Filled out from reference TRBV7-6 and TRBJ2-7, the complete variable domain reads GAGVSQSPRYKVTKRGQDVALRCDPISGHVSLYWYRQALGQGPEFLTYFNYEAQQDKSGLPNDRFSAERPEGSISTLTIQRTEQRDSAMYRCASSPRPPSGTKFYEQYFGPGTRLTVT.